This entry concerns a single TCR beta chain. Per the germline V gene, CDR1 is SGHVS and CDR2 is FQNEAQ. This CDR3 has 14 amino acids. The V end was cut by 6 bases, the J end by 8 bases, with 16 bases between. The data derive from a study of neoadjuvant anti-PD-1 for oral cavity cancer. Study-wide context: Around day 43, patients without progression received a fourth nivolumab dose before surgery.

Two replicates per tumor sample, mostly from roughly 5 ug of genomic DNA. Method: immunoSEQ multiplex PCR; TCRdb's copy keeps in-frame clones and lacks some. The sample consists of over 10,000 clones, roughly 60% of them appearing once. The receptor's source is a person aged 40 to 85 with oral cavity squamous cell carcinoma. V and J are TRBV7-8 and TRBJ1-4, with D perhaps matching TRBD1 (6 bases). Sequenced here: tumor tissue, sampled before nivolumab (anti-PD-1) treatment. This CDR3 is CASSRGITDEKLFF. DNA of the CDR3: TGTGCCAGCAGTAGGGGGATCACGGACGAAAAACTGTTTTTT.